This section outlines one TCR beta chain sequence together with its context. Antigen specificity is unknown. Sequencing used immunoSEQ multiplex PCR; TCRdb keeps in-frame clones, though not all of them. The sample lists about 30,000 clones; 60% to 80% were seen once. Brentuximab vedotin exposure varied, and every patient relapsed after autologous stem cell transplantation. Patients' outcomes at their best amounted to complete response, partial response or progressive disease. This record belongs to a study of PD-1 blockade in classical Hodgkin lymphoma. Findings and limits, study-wide: Partial responders and progressors had significantly lower baseline TCR diversity. Researchers reported that CD4+ TCR diversity, though not CD8+, rose significantly by C4D1. Still unresolved is the cause of the repertoire differences, which may be disease activity or prior therapy.

The sequence came from a human donor with classical Hodgkin lymphoma. The material sequenced was peripheral blood mononuclear cells (PBMCs), taken before the second cycle of nivolumab.

This CDR3 is CAWSEKGQVRTGELFF. DNA of the CDR3: TGTGCCTGGAGTGAAAAAGGACAGGTTAGAACCGGGGAGCTGTTTTTT. The rearrangement joins TRBV30 to TRBJ2-2; TRBD1 matches at 7 bases. CDR1 and CDR2 from the germline V gene are GTSNPN and SVGIG (reference sequence). This CDR3 has 16 amino acids. Unmatched junction bases numbered 10, after V lost 1 base and J lost 5 bases.